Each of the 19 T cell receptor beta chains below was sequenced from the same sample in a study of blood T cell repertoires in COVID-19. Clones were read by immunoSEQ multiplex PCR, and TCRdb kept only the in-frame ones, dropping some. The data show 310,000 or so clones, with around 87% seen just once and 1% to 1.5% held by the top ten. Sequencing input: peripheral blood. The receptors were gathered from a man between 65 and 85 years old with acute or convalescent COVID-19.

CDR3 protein: CASSEFAGPTYEQYF. The CDR3 DNA is TGTGCCAGCAGTGAATTCGCGGGGCCAACCTACGAGCAGTACTTC. V gene TRBV6-4 combines with J gene TRBJ2-7, with D possibly matching TRBD2 (6 bases). V gave up 3 bases and J gave up 2 bases, with 14 bases separating them. CDR3 length: 15 amino acids. CDR1 and CDR2 from the germline V gene are MRHNA and SNTAGT.

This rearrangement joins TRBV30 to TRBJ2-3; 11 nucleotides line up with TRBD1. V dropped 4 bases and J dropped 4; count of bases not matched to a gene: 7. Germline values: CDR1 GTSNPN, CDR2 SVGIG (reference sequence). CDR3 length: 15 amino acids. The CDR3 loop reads CAWTQGGQGADTQYF. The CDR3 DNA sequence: TGTGCCTGGACTCAAGGGGGACAGGGGGCAGATACGCAGTATTTT. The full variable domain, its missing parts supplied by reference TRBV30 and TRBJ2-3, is SQTIHQWPATLVQPVGSPLSLECTVEGTSNPNLYWYRQAAGRGLQLLFYSVGIGQISSEVPQNLSASRPQDRQFILSSKKLLLSDSGFYLCAWTQGGQGADTQYFGPGTRLTVL.

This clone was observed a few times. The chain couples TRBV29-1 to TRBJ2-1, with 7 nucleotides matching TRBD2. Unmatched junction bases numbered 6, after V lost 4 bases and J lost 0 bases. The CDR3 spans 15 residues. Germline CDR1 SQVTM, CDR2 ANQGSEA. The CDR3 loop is CSVVGGSSSYNEQFF. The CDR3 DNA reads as TGCAGCGTTGTTGGCGGGAGCAGCTCCTACAATGAGCAGTTCTTC.

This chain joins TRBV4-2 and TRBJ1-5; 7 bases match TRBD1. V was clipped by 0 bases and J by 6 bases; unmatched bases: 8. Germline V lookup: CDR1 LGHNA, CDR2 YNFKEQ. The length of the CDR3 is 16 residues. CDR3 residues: CASSQDPGGMSQPQHF. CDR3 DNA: TGTGCCAGCAGCCAAGATCCAGGGGGAATGAGTCAGCCCCAGCATTTT.

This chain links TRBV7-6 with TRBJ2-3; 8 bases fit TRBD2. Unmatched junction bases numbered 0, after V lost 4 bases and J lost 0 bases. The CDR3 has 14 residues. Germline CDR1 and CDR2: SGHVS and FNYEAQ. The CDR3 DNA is TGTGCCAGCAGCTCTAGCGGGAGCACAGATACGCAGTATTTT. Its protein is CASSSSGSTDTQYF.

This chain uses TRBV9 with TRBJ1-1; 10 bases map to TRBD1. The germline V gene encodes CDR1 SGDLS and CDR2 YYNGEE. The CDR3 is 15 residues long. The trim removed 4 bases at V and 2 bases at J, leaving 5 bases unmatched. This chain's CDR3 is CASSRQGAINTEAFF. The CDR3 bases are TGTGCCAGCAGCCGACAGGGGGCGATCAACACTGAAGCTTTCTTT. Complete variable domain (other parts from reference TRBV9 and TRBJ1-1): DSGVTQTPKHLITATGQRVTLRCSPRSGDLSVYWYQQSLDQGLQFLIQYYNGEERAKGNILERFSAQQFPDLHSELNLSSLELGDSALYFCASSRQGAINTEAFFGQGTRLTVV.

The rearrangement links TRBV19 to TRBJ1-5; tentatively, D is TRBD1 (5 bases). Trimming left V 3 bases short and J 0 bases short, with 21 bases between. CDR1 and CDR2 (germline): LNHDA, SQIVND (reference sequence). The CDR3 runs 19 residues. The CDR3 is CASSIFSTPQATSNQPQHF. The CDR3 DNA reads TGTGCCAGTAGTATTTTTTCAACCCCACAGGCTACTAGCAATCAGCCCCAGCATTTT.

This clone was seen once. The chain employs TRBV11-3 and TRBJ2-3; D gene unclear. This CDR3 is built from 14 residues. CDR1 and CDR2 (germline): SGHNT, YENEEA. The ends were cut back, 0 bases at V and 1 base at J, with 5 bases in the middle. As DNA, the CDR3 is TGTGCCAGCAGCTTAGATTCAGGCACAGATACGCAGTATTTT. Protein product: CASSLDSGTDTQYF.

The CDR3: CATSPRGDSEAFF. The CDR3 DNA sequence: TGTGCCACCAGCCCCAGGGGCGATAGTGAAGCTTTCTTT. The chain joins TRBV15 to TRBJ1-1, with D possibly TRBD1 on 6 matching bases. The CDR3 extends over 13 amino acids. The germline V gene encodes CDR1 LNHNV and CDR2 YYDKDF (reference sequence). The V and J ends lost 5 bases and 7 bases respectively, with 14 bases between them.

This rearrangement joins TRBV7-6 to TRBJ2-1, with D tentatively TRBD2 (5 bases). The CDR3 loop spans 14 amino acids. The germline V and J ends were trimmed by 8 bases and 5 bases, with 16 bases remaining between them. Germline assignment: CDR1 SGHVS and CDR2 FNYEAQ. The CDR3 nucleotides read TGTGCCAGCTTCCAGCGGATCGGAGACAATGAGCAGTTCTTC. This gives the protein CASFQRIGDNEQFF.

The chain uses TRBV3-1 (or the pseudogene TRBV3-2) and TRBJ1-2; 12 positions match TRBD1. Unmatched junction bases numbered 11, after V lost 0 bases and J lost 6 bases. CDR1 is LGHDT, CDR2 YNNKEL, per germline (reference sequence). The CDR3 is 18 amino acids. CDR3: CASSQDGVPGQGADGYTF. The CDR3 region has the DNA TGTGCCAGCAGCCAAGATGGGGTCCCGGGACAGGGGGCGGATGGCTACACCTTC.

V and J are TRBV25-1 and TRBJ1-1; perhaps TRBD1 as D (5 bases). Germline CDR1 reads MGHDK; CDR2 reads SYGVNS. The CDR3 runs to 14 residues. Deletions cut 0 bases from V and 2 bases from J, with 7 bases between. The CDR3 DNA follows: TGTGCCAGCAGTGAATACGGGGGAAACACTGAAGCTTTCTTT. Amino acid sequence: CASSEYGGNTEAFF.

The CDR3 spells CSSDLGTDTQYF. The CDR3 bases are TGCAGCTCGGACTTAGGCACAGATACGCAGTATTTT. The V and J genes are TRBV29-1 and TRBJ2-3, with a possible D match to TRBD2 (5 bases). The germline V gene encodes CDR1 SQVTM and CDR2 ANQGSEA. Trimming stripped 8 bases from V and 1 base from J, with 10 bases between. This CDR3 contains 12 residues.

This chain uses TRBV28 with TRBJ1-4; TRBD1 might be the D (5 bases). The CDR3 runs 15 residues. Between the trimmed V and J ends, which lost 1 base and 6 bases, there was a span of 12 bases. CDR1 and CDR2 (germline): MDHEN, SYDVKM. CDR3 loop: CASSLFPRGDEKLFF. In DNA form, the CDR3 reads TGTGCCAGCAGTTTATTTCCCCGGGGGGATGAAAAACTGTTTTTT.

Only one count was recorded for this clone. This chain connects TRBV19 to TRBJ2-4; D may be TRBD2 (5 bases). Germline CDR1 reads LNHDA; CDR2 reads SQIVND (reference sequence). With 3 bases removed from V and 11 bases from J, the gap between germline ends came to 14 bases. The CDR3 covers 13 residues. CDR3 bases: TGTGCCAGTAGTATTTGGGGAGAAATTTTTCAGTACTTC. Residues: CASSIWGEIFQYF. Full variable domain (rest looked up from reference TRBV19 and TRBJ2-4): DGGITQSPKYLFRKEGQNVTLSCEQNLNHDAMYWYRQDPGQGLRLIYYSQIVNDFQKGDIAEGYSVSREKKESFPLTVTSAQKNPTAFYLCASSIWGEIFQYFGAGTRLSVL.

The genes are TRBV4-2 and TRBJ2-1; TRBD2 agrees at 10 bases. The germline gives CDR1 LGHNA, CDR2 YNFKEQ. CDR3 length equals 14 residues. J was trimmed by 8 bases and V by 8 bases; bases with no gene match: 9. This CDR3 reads CASSRAGGPHEQFF. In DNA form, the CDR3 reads TGTGCCAGCTCCCGAGCGGGAGGGCCCCATGAGCAGTTCTTC.

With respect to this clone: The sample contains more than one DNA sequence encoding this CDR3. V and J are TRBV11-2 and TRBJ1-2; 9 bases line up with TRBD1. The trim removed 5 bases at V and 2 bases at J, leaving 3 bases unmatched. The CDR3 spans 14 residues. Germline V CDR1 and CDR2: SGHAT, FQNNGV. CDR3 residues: CASSPGQGNYGYTF. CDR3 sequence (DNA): TGTGCCAGCAGCCCAGGACAGGGGAACTATGGCTACACCTTC. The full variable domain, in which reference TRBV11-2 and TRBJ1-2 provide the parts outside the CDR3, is EAGVAQSPRYKIIEKRQSVAFWCNPISGHATLYWYQQILGQGPKLLIQFQNNGVVDDSQLPKDRFSAERLKGVDSTLKIQPAKLEDSAVYLCASSPGQGNYGYTFGSGTRLTVV.

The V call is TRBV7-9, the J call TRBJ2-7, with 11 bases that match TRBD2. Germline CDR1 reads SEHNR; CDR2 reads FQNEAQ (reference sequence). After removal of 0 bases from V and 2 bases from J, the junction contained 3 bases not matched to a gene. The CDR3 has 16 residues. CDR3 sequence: CASSLAVSGGAYEQYF. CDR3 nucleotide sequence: TGTGCCAGCAGCTTAGCGGTTAGCGGGGGGGCCTACGAGCAGTACTTC.

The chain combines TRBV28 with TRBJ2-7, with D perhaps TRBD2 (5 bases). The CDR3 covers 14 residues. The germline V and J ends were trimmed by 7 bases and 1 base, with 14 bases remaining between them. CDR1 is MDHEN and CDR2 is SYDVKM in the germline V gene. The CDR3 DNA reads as TGTGCCAGCATGTATCCGGGAAAGTCCTACGAGCAGTACTTC. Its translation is CASMYPGKSYEQYF.